This entry is about one TCR beta chain. The antigen is unknown. Trimming at V came to 0 bases and at J to 2 bases, leaving 10 bases not matched to a gene. The germline gives CDR1 KGHSH, CDR2 LQKENI. The CDR3 totals 19 residues. PCR was performed using 60 Vbeta and 13 Jbeta primers. Measured with immunoSEQ multiplex PCR; TCRdb has only the in-frame clones, and not every one. The sample contains some 130,000 clones, 74% of which appear only once. Each of the donors was a healthy bone marrow donor. This specimen comes from a study of cytomegalovirus exposure and HLA in healthy donors. Study outcomes and limitations: The study carried out a later analysis of TCR beta sequences. It associated under 20,000 of them with specific HLA alleles at a false discovery rate of 0.05. In a later analysis, across HLA loci, associated TCR counts were highest for DRB1, lowest for HLA-C. It was reported that TCR beta sequences correctly inferred the HLA-A and HLA-B alleles for most subjects.

This receptor was obtained from a male donor in good health and CMV-seronegative. This sequence joins TRBV18 and TRBJ2-2; TRBD2 agrees at 9 bases. The specimen was PBMCs. In nucleotides, the CDR3 is TGTGCCAGCTCACCACCGTTAATAGCGGGAGTGGGAAACACCGGGGAGCTGTTTTTT. Encoded protein: CASSPPLIAGVGNTGELFF.